This section outlines one T cell receptor (beta chain) sequence together with its context. This clone's antigen is unknown. Within one base of it there is no much larger clone, and no base qualities were kept. The immunoSEQ Assay, a bias-controlled multiplex PCR, was used to amplify TCRbeta CDR3 regions from genomic DNA. The source study handled its data this way. The number of nucleated cells in each sample was estimated from the amplification of reference gene primers within the assay. Sequence reads were collapsed and filtered to measure the absolute abundance of every unique TCRbeta CDR3 rearrangement. For each sample, productive Simpson clonality was calculated as the square root of Simpson's diversity index over productive rearrangements. TCRdb limited this immuneACCESS table to in-frame rearrangements with V and J called. A share of clones is missing; checked studies link under half to unresolved V genes, and the rest is unexplained. V, J and clone size reflect that table, while D and trimming were determined from the DNA. The sample profile shows about 210,000 clones; roughly 89% of them were found once. The ten top clones hold approximately 6.2% of the sample.

Taken from cysteine to phenylalanine, the CDR3 has 13 residues. Only the CDR3 region is kept as DNA, spanning 39 bases read in frame from base 1. Via the germline V gene, CDR1 is ENHRY and CDR2 SYGVKD. V lost 7 bases and J lost 4 bases, and the count of bases not matched to a germline gene is 3. Another Seattle source contributed samples from volunteer blood donors who had recovered from COVID-19. Whole blood was collected in K2EDTA tubes by collaborating institutions according to the institutions' own protocols. Collaborator samples were shipped for TCRbeta analysis as frozen whole blood, isolated PBMCs, or DNA extracted from either sample type. This entry comes from a study of blood T cell repertoires in COVID-19 (dated by TCRdb to the early 2020s). Context from the whole study: The collaborator samples originated in the United States, Italy and Spain and spanned the acute and convalescent phases of COVID-19. The material from the prospective study consisted of cDNA or gDNA derived from T cells, B-cell-depleted T cells, or PBMCs. Deeply sampled blood TCRbeta repertoires from subjects exposed to, actively infected with, or recovered from COVID-19 were included in the dataset. The repertoires were released in a freely available public database meant as a resource for research on the immune response to SARS-CoV-2. The samples were drawn from two sources: the first 160 participants of the ongoing ImmuneRACE study, and 950 to 1,500 subjects contributed by 6 global collaborators. Sample metadata almost always included a de-identified subject ID, COVID-19 status, age in years and sex. Where available, HLA class I and class II types were taken from metadata supplied by the sample provider and were not determined by assay-based typing. Beyond this particular receptor, the publication reports: The quantity of clinical and demographic metadata differed by source and by participant and was supplied without curation.

This receptor was taken from a man aged 60 to 75 who had recovered from COVID-19. Rearrangement joined TRBV10-3 to TRBJ2-5; a stretch of 10 junction bases matches TRBD1. Sequenced: peripheral blood. The nucleotides read TGTGCCATCAACCGGGACAGGGGAGAGACCCAGTACTTC. It is translated as CAINRDRGETQYF.